Shown below are 16 T cell receptor beta chains from a single sample sequenced in a study of CD8+ T cells in alopecia areata. The sequencing template was cDNA reverse transcribed from extracted RNA. Clones were read by immunoSEQ multiplex PCR, and TCRdb kept only the in-frame ones, dropping some. Here the sample spans approximately 210,000 clones, just under 65% being singletons. The sample's treatment: oral pan-JAK inhibitor, 5-10 mg twice daily. The input for sequencing was CD4+ T cells sorted from blood, taken at roughly week 49, from a patient treated with tofacitinib. The receptors were gathered from a human donor with alopecia areata.

Turning to this clone: The same CDR3 can be traced to other DNA sequences in this sample. The chain uses TRBV30 and TRBJ1-5; D gene uncertain. The germline V gene has CDR1 GTSNPN and CDR2 SVGIG (reference sequence). Trimming shortened V by 2 bases and J by 2 bases, and 4 bases separated the two germline ends. The CDR3 runs 12 residues. CDR3 sequence (DNA): TGTGCCTGGAGTACTGGCAATCAGCCCCAGCATTTT. Translation gives CAWSTGNQPQHF.

The CDR3 here is CAWSAGPLNEKLFF. The CDR3 DNA reads as TGTGCCTGGAGCGCCGGGCCTTTGAATGAAAAACTGTTTTTT. The chain links TRBV30 to TRBJ1-4; D unresolved. Germline assignment: CDR1 GTSNPN and CDR2 SVGIG (reference sequence). With 3 bases removed from V and 5 bases from J, the gap between germline ends came to 13 bases. The CDR3 has 14 amino acids.

The chain combines TRBV9 with TRBJ1-1; 8 nucleotides match TRBD1. The CDR3 runs 15 residues. The germline CDR1 and CDR2 sequences are SGDLS and YYNGEE. V was pared by 7 bases and J by 6 bases, with 14 bases of the junction left unmatched. The CDR3 loop reads CASGRDIGTGSEAFF. The CDR3 bases are TGTGCCAGCGGGAGGGACATAGGGACAGGCTCTGAAGCTTTCTTT.

The J gene is TRBJ1-6, the V gene TRBV30, with 10 bases identical to TRBD1. V lost 4 bases and J lost 7; bases outside the gene matches: 7. The germline gives CDR1 GTSNPN, CDR2 SVGIG (reference sequence). This CDR3 is built from 15 residues. This chain's CDR3 is CAWKYGTGANSPLHF. The CDR3 DNA is TGTGCCTGGAAATATGGGACAGGGGCGAATTCACCCCTCCACTTT. Full variable domain (remainder filled in from reference TRBV30 and TRBJ1-6): SQTIHQWPATLVQPVGSPLSLECTVEGTSNPNLYWYRQAAGRGLQLLFYSVGIGQISSEVPQNLSASRPQDRQFILSSKKLLLSDSGFYLCAWKYGTGANSPLHFGNGTRLTVT.

The V call is TRBV2, the J call TRBJ2-2, with D possibly being TRBD1 or TRBD2 (6 bases each). Trimming cost V 7 bases and J 3 bases, with 18 bases left between them. There are 16 residues in the CDR3. In germline, CDR1 is SNHLY, CDR2 FYNNEI. CDR3 protein: CASMEGGHEDTGELFF. The CDR3 bases are TGTGCCAGCATGGAAGGGGGGCACGAGGACACCGGGGAGCTGTTTTTT.

The chain links TRBV6-4 to TRBJ2-1; 9 positions match TRBD1. This CDR3 spans 13 amino acids. J was trimmed by 8 bases and V by 5 bases; bases with no gene match: 4. The germline gives CDR1 MRHNA, CDR2 SNTAGT. The CDR3 region is CASSTTGGYEQFF. DNA for the CDR3: TGTGCCAGCAGTACTACAGGGGGCTATGAGCAGTTCTTC.

The CDR3 here is CASRGTGGLPSSYYEQYF. CDR3 nucleotides: TGTGCCAGCAGAGGGACAGGGGGACTCCCATCATCATACTACGAGCAGTACTTC. The chain is built from TRBV5-6 and TRBJ2-7; TRBD1 aligns across 11 bases. V was pared by 5 bases and J by 3 bases, with 16 bases of the junction left unmatched. Looked up from germline, CDR1 is SGHDT and CDR2 is YYEEEE. The CDR3 is 18 amino acids.

This clone was counted only a few times. This chain joins TRBV25-1 and TRBJ2-6; D not certain. The V gene's germline CDR1 is MGHDK and CDR2 SYGVNS. The CDR3 totals 13 residues. Trimming cost V 6 bases and J 4 bases, with 7 bases left between them. Here the CDR3 DNA reads TGTGCCAGCAGCCTCACAGGGGCCAACGTCCTGACTTTC. This codes for CASSLTGANVLTF. Combining the CDR3 with reference TRBV25-1 and TRBJ2-6 gives the whole variable domain EADIYQTPRYLVIGTGKKITLECSQTMGHDKMYWYQQDPGMELHLIHYSYGVNSTEKGDLSSESTVSRIRTEHFPLTLESARPSHTSQYLCASSLTGANVLTFGAGSRLTVL.

The CDR3 nucleotides read TGTGCCTGGAGTCAGAGGGGAGGGACGGCTAATTCACCCCTCCACTTT. It translates to CAWSQRGGTANSPLHF. V gene TRBV30 combines with J gene TRBJ1-6; a possible D gene is TRBD1 (5 bases). Trimming left V 2 bases short and J 6 bases short, with 17 bases between. Germline CDR1 and CDR2: GTSNPN and SVGIG (reference sequence). The CDR3 sequence is 16 residues long.

The chain joins TRBV4-3 to TRBJ1-2; D perhaps matches TRBD1 (6 bases). Trimming pared 0 bases from V and 4 bases from J, leaving 12 bases between. Germline V gene lookup returns CDR1 LGHNA and CDR2 YSLEER. The CDR3 covers 15 residues. CDR3 residues: CASSQDSGDVYGYTF. CDR3 nucleotide sequence: TGCGCCAGCAGCCAAGATTCAGGGGATGTCTATGGCTACACCTTC.

The V and J genes are TRBV30 and TRBJ1-3, with a weak D call TRBD1 (5 bases). Per germline, CDR1 GTSNPN and CDR2 SVGIG (reference sequence). V lost 2 bases and J lost 4, with 12 bases in between. This CDR3 is 14 amino acids long. CDR3 DNA sequence: TGTGCCTGGAGTTTGAGGGACCCGGGAAACACCATATATTTT. This translates into CAWSLRDPGNTIYF.

The CDR3: CATLTGPSTDTQYF. The CDR3 nucleotides are TGTGCCACACTCACAGGGCCAAGCACAGATACGCAGTATTTT. The chain carries TRBV10-3 and TRBJ2-3; maybe TRBD1 (6 bases). The CDR3 extends over 14 amino acids. The germline V and J ends were trimmed by 10 bases and 0 bases, with 14 bases remaining between them. CDR1 is ENHRY and CDR2 is SYGVKD in the germline V gene.

The chain is built from TRBV29-1 and TRBJ1-3, with D hard to call. The germline V gene has CDR1 SQVTM and CDR2 ANQGSEA. The CDR3 covers 14 residues. V was pared by 0 bases and J by 4 bases, with 10 bases between. The CDR3 bases are TGCAGCGTTGAAGATAGGGAGTCGGGAAACACCATATATTTT. Amino acids: CSVEDRESGNTIYF.

The chain employs TRBV7-8 and TRBJ2-7; TRBD1 aligns across 7 bases. V gave up 2 bases and J gave up 1 base; unmatched junction bases: 8. Germline CDR1 is SGHVS and CDR2 is FQNEAQ. CDR3 length equals 16 residues. In DNA form, the CDR3 reads TGTGCCAGCAGCTTACAAGGACAGGACTTTTCCTACGAGCAGTACTTC. It translates to CASSLQGQDFSYEQYF.

This clone was detected a few times. The V and J genes are TRBV5-1 and TRBJ2-1; D unclear. The length of the CDR3 is 11 residues. The V and J ends lost 4 bases and 5 bases respectively, with 4 bases between them. The germline V gene has CDR1 SGHRS and CDR2 YFSETQ. This CDR3 is CASSRDNEQFF. For the CDR3, the DNA is TGCGCCAGCAGCCGAGACAATGAGCAGTTCTTC.

There are a few counts of this clone. The chain carries TRBV18 and TRBJ2-3, with D possibly being TRBD2 (5 bases). Trimming took off 3 bases at V and 3 bases at J, with 13 bases between the two ends. The CDR3 spans 15 residues. The germline V gene has CDR1 KGHSH and CDR2 LQKENI. This CDR3 is CASSPTISPTDTQYF. CDR3 nucleotides: TGTGCCAGCTCACCGACTATAAGCCCTACAGATACGCAGTATTTT.